This T cell receptor beta chain is from a study of blood T cell repertoires in COVID-19. Assay used: immunoSEQ multiplex PCR; TCRdb lists only in-frame clones, some missing. Among roughly 280,000 clones listed, approximately 81% were seen once. Trimming stripped 5 bases from V and 3 bases from J, with 9 bases between. Germline V gene sequence: CDR1 SGHTS, CDR2 YDEGEE. The CDR3 runs to 13 residues. The clonotype was recovered from a man aged 60-69 years with acute or convalescent COVID-19. This chain joins TRBV5-8 and TRBJ2-1; D may be TRBD1 (5 bases). The sample taken for sequencing was peripheral blood. The CDR3 loop reads CASSPRVYNEQFF. The CDR3 DNA is TGTGCCAGCAGTCCCAGGGTCTACAATGAGCAGTTCTTC.